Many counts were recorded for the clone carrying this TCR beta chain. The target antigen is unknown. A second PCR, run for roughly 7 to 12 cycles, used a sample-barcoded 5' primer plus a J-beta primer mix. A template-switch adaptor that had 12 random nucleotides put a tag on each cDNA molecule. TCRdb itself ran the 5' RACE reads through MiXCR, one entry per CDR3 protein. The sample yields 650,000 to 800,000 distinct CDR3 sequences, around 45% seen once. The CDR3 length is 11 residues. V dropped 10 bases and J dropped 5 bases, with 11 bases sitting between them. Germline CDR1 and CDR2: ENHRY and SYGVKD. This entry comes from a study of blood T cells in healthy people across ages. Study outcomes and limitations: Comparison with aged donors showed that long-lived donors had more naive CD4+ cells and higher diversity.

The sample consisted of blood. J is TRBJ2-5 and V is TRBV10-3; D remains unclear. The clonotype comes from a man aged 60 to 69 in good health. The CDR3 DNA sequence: TGTGCCACCGGCTCGCCGGAGACCCAGTACTTC. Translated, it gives CATGSPETQYF.